This TCR beta chain is from a study of blood T cells in healthy people across ages. Alongside a J-beta primer mix, a sample-barcoded 5' primer served in a second PCR lasting roughly 7 to 11 cycles. TCRdb re-derived calls from the 5' RACE reads in MiXCR, one entry per CDR3 protein. The sample lists about 970,000 distinct CDR3 sequences; around 54% were seen once. With respect to this clonotype: Its antigen is unidentified.

General study results and limits: Older age went with lower TCR beta diversity per million T cells, in a roughly linear way.

This sequence was found in a woman aged 55-69 years in good health. Sequences were obtained from blood.

The DNA of the CDR3 is TGCAGTGCTACCCGCACAGATACGCAGTATTTT. It is translated as CSATRTDTQYF. The rearrangement uses TRBV20-1 and TRBJ2-3; D remains unclear. The V end lost 4 bases, the J end lost 1 base, and 3 bases lay between the germline ends. This CDR3 region has 11 residues. The V gene's germline CDR1 is DFQATT and CDR2 SNEGSKA (reference sequence).